One sample yielded the 27 T cell receptor beta chains listed below, sequenced in a study of T cells in Graves' hyperthyroidism and ophthalmopathy. The TCR beta CDR3 regions underwent amplification using RNA transcripts as the source. First-round RT-PCR of the TCR CDR3 relied on the HTBI primer set. TCRdb itself ran the multiplex PCR reads through MiXCR, one entry per CDR3 protein. The sample shows approximately 100,000 distinct CDR3 sequences, 35% to 45% of them seen only once. Material for sequencing was peripheral blood or thyroid tissue (not recorded which). All receptors derive from a woman between 25 and 40 years old with Graves' hyperthyroidism.

The rearrangement uses TRBV2 and TRBJ2-5; maybe TRBD2 (5 bases). Germline V gene sequence: CDR1 SNHLY, CDR2 FYNNEI. There are 14 residues in the CDR3. With 4 bases removed from V and 5 bases from J, the gap between germline ends came to 14 bases. The CDR3 spells CASSVALVGETQYF. CDR3 DNA sequence: TGTGCCAGCAGTGTGGCACTAGTCGGCGAGACCCAGTACTTC.

The CDR3, as DNA: TGCAGCTTGAGGCTGAACACTGAAGCTTTCTTT. The encoded protein is CSLRLNTEAFF. The chain is built from TRBV29-1 and TRBJ1-1; D is unclear. Trimming stripped 8 bases from V and 0 bases from J, with 7 bases between. The CDR3 loop spans 11 amino acids. Germline-derived CDR1 and CDR2 are SQVTM and ANQGSEA.

The gene calls are TRBV4-1 and TRBJ2-3, with 11 bases aligning to TRBD2. The CDR3 sequence is 19 residues long. CDR1 is MGHRA and CDR2 is YSYEKL in the germline V gene. V lost 1 base to trimming and J lost 0 bases; unmatched junction nucleotides: 9. The CDR3 DNA is TGCGCCAGCAGCCAAGGTTTAGCGGGGGGGAGCTATAGCACAGATACGCAGTATTTT. Amino acids: CASSQGLAGGSYSTDTQYF.

This chain uses TRBV10-2 with TRBJ1-5; no clear D. Germline values: CDR1 WSHSY, CDR2 SAAADI. The length of the CDR3 is 16 residues. V was pared by 3 bases and J by 5 bases, with 17 bases between. CDR3 bases: TGCGCCAGCAGTGACACCGTACCATACTCCGATCAGCCCCAGCATTTT. It codes for CASSDTVPYSDQPQHF.

Ten or more counts support this clonotype. V usage is TRBV5-5 and J usage is TRBJ2-3; 8 bases line up with TRBD2. The CDR3 consists of 13 residues. From germline, CDR1 is SGHKS and CDR2 YYEKEE (reference sequence). V lost 0 bases and J lost 9; bases outside the gene matches: 3. The CDR3 nucleotides read TGTGCCAGCAGCTTGGACGGGAGGGCGACGCAGTATTTT. Translation gives CASSLDGRATQYF.

The J gene is TRBJ2-7, the V gene TRBV7-8, with TRBD1 matching 11 bases. The V gene end was trimmed by 5 bases and the J gene end by 5 bases; junction bases not matched to a gene: 8. This CDR3 contains 15 residues. CDR1 is SGHVS and CDR2 is FQNEAQ in the germline V gene. CDR3 nucleotides: TGTGCCAGCAGCCAAGTCGGACAGGGGGCCCACGAGCAGTACTTC. This sequence encodes CASSQVGQGAHEQYF.

The chain uses TRBV20-1 and TRBJ2-7; 8 positions agree with TRBD2. J was trimmed by 4 bases and V by 7 bases; bases with no gene match: 18. Looked up from germline, CDR1 is DFQATT and CDR2 is SNEGSKA (reference sequence). The length of the CDR3 is 16 residues. The CDR3 region is CSGAGGRTAIQYEQYF. In DNA, the CDR3 is TGCAGTGGGGCGGGGGGAAGGACAGCTATTCAATACGAGCAGTACTTC.

This chain uses TRBV15 with TRBJ2-5, with D perhaps TRBD1 or TRBD2 (5 bases each). Germline V gene sequence: CDR1 LNHNV, CDR2 YYDKDF (reference sequence). The CDR3 has 15 residues. The V end was cut by 3 bases, the J end by 0 bases, with 11 bases between. The CDR3 protein is CATSSEGRNQETQYF. In DNA, the CDR3 is TGTGCCACCAGCAGTGAGGGGCGCAACCAAGAGACCCAGTACTTC.

This clonotype came up many times. The rearrangement uses TRBV7-2 and TRBJ2-7; 7 bases fit TRBD2. The germline V gene has CDR1 SGHTA and CDR2 FQGNSA. The V and J ends lost 6 bases and 7 bases, in that order; junction bases with no gene match: 12. This CDR3 spans 14 amino acids. In DNA form, the CDR3 reads TGTGCCAGCAGGTTGAGCGGGATTCGTGTAGAGCAGTACTTC. Protein sequence: CASRLSGIRVEQYF.

This clonotype was detected a few times. The rearrangement links TRBV7-9 to TRBJ2-7; TRBD2 might be the D (5 bases). CDR3 length: 13 amino acids. With 5 bases removed from V and 1 base from J, the gap between germline ends came to 9 bases. Germline V gene lookup returns CDR1 SEHNR and CDR2 FQNEAQ (reference sequence). CDR3 DNA: TGTGCCAGCAGCGGGTTAGCGTCCTACGAGCAGTACTTC. It codes for CASSGLASYEQYF.

This clonotype came up many times. The chain carries TRBV20-1 and TRBJ2-7; 11 nucleotides line up with TRBD2. Trimming took 1 base from V and 9 from J; bases not matched to a gene: 8. CDR3 length: 14 residues. CDR1 and CDR2 (germline): DFQATT, SNEGSKA (reference sequence). CDR3 DNA sequence: TGCAGTGCTAGAGCGCAGGGGCTAGCGGGAGGGCAGTACTTC. Amino acids: CSARAQGLAGGQYF.

The gene calls are TRBV7-9 and TRBJ2-7; 13 bases are a match to TRBD2. Germline trimming cut 5 bases from V and 8 bases from J; bases unmatched to any gene: 9. Germline CDR1 and CDR2: SEHNR and FQNEAQ (reference sequence). The CDR3 extends over 15 amino acids. The CDR3, as DNA: TGTGCCAGCAGCCAGTCGGGACTAGCGGGATTTCAGCAGTACTTC. Translation gives CASSQSGLAGFQQYF.

This chain uses TRBV7-9 with TRBJ2-7; 8 bases align to TRBD1. The V gene end was trimmed by 4 bases and the J gene end by 0 bases; junction bases not matched to a gene: 11. The CDR3 is made up of 17 amino acids. Germline CDR1 reads SEHNR; CDR2 reads FQNEAQ (reference sequence). The CDR3 spells CASSSPTGAGSSYEQYF. The CDR3, as DNA: TGTGCCAGCAGCTCACCGACAGGGGCGGGGAGCTCCTACGAGCAGTACTTC.

A word on this clonotype: As the CDR3 is not closed by the conserved phenylalanine or tryptophan, this likely results from a read error. It is unclear where the CDR3 begins or ends on the DNA, so no DNA is shown, and the CDR3 is as TCRdb lists it. The J gene is TRBJ1-4, the V gene TRBV10-3. The CDR3 is made up of 9 amino acids, end residues included. Germline assignment: CDR1 ENHRY and CDR2 SYGVKD. CDR3 loop: CAISEQSAV.

This clonotype appeared many times. The chain recombines TRBV9 with TRBJ1-5; no definite D call. The CDR3 contains 13 residues. V was clipped by 4 bases and J by 2 bases, with 7 bases between them. Germline values: CDR1 SGDLS, CDR2 YYNGEE. The CDR3 region has the DNA TGTGCCAGCAGCTCGTCGGGCAATCAGCCCCAGCATTTT. Translating gives CASSSSGNQPQHF.

This clonotype was found many times. J is TRBJ2-5 and V is TRBV5-4; 11 nucleotides agree with TRBD1. The V gene's germline CDR1 is SGHNT and CDR2 YYREEE (reference sequence). CDR3 length: 16 residues. J was trimmed by 5 bases and V by 0 bases; bases with no gene match: 6. The CDR3 reads CASSLAGQGVWETQYF. In DNA, the CDR3 is TGTGCCAGCAGCTTGGCGGGACAGGGGGTTTGGGAGACCCAGTACTTC.

This chain uses TRBV2 with TRBJ1-2; 7 nucleotides align to TRBD1. V lost 5 bases to trimming and J lost 3 bases; unmatched junction nucleotides: 3. CDR1 and CDR2 (germline): SNHLY, FYNNEI. This CDR3 is 13 amino acids long. The CDR3 bases are TGTGCCAGCAGTTTGGACAGGTACTATGGCTACACCTTC. It specifies CASSLDRYYGYTF.

Many counts were recorded for this clonotype. The chain recombines TRBV27 with TRBJ1-5; 7 bases agree with TRBD1. Per germline, CDR1 MNHEY and CDR2 SMNVEV (reference sequence). This CDR3 spans 15 amino acids. The junction had 4 bases not matched to a gene; V was cut back by 3 bases and J by 2 bases. The chain's CDR3 is CASSFRGTGNQPQHF. The CDR3 DNA follows: TGTGCCAGCAGTTTCAGGGGGACGGGCAATCAGCCCCAGCATTTT.

On this clonotype itself: Mismatch with germline at one junction end may stem from a read error. The chain combines TRBV28 with TRBJ2-5; weak D call: TRBD1 (6 bases). Germline assignment: CDR1 MDHEN and CDR2 SYDVKM. CDR3 size: 15 residues. CDR3 sequence (DNA): TGTGCCAGCAAAATCGGTTCAGGGGTCCAAGAGACCCAGTGCTTC. Translation: CASKIGSGVQETQCF.

At least ten counts were recorded for this clonotype. This chain uses TRBV20-1 with TRBJ2-5; D unclear. V lost 7 bases and J 0 bases, leaving 6 bases between the germline ends. This CDR3 contains 11 residues. CDR1 is DFQATT, CDR2 SNEGSKA, per germline (reference sequence). CDR3 nucleotides: TGCAGTGGTACCCACCAAGAGACCCAGTACTTC. It specifies CSGTHQETQYF.

With respect to this clonotype: At one end the junction does not follow the germline gene, possibly because of a read error. The V call is TRBV20-1, the J call TRBJ1-1; D remains ambiguous. The germline gives CDR1 DFQATT, CDR2 SNEGSKA (reference sequence). This CDR3 contains 11 residues. CDR3 sequence: CSAPRNTEALF. CDR3 bases: TGCAGTGCTCCCAGGAACACCGAAGCTCTCTTT.

Worth noting for this clonotype: A read error may explain this, as a much larger clone is one base away. The chain recombines TRBV2 with TRBJ2-7, with 7 bases matching TRBD2. The CDR3 contains 15 residues. The germline CDR1 and CDR2 sequences are SNHLY and FYNNEI. CDR3 nucleotides: TGTGCCAGCTCACCACCGCAGAGCGGGACCTACGGGCAGTACTTC. Encoded protein: CASSPPQSGTYGQYF.

V usage is TRBV11-2 and J usage is TRBJ2-5; possibly TRBD1 or TRBD2 for D (6 bases each). This CDR3 contains 15 residues. The V end was cut by 5 bases, the J end by 4 bases, with 17 bases between. CDR1 SGHAT and CDR2 FQNNGV come from the germline V gene. This CDR3 is CASSPGGGTRETQYF. CDR3 bases: TGTGCCAGCAGCCCCGGAGGGGGGACACGAGAGACCCAGTACTTC.

V gene TRBV6-5 combines with J gene TRBJ2-2, with 7 bases fitting TRBD1. The trim removed 2 bases at V and 2 bases at J, leaving 14 bases unmatched. Per germline, CDR1 MNHEY and CDR2 SVGAGI. CDR3 size: 19 residues. The chain's CDR3 is CASSYVGQALAGNTGELFF. The CDR3 coding sequence is TGTGCCAGCAGTTACGTTGGACAGGCCTTGGCCGGAAACACCGGGGAGCTGTTTTTT.

This clonotype occurred many times. This chain connects TRBV7-6 to TRBJ2-3; a possible D gene is TRBD1 (5 bases). CDR1 is SGHVS, CDR2 FNYEAQ, per germline. CDR3 length: 14 residues. V shed 6 bases and J shed 3 bases, with 13 bases lying between them. CDR3 in DNA: TGTGCCAGCAGTTCGCAGGGAAGGACAGATACGCAGTATTTT. The encoded protein is CASSSQGRTDTQYF. Filled out from reference TRBV7-6 and TRBJ2-3, the complete variable domain reads GAGVSQSPRYKVTKRGQDVALRCDPISGHVSLYWYRQALGQGPEFLTYFNYEAQQDKSGLPNDRFSAERPEGSISTLTIQRTEQRDSAMYRCASSSQGRTDTQYFGPGTRLTVL.

In its sample, this clonotype was seen many times. The rearrangement joins TRBV7-6 to TRBJ1-6, with D unresolved. CDR3 length: 12 amino acids. Germline CDR1 and CDR2: SGHVS and FNYEAQ. V was shortened by 5 bases and J by 11 bases, with 10 bases between the two germline ends. CDR3 sequence reads: CASSTRLAPLHF. The CDR3 nucleotides are TGTGCCAGCAGCACCCGCTTGGCACCCCTCCACTTT.

Points on this clonotype: The conserved phenylalanine or tryptophan is not found at the CDR3 terminus, so this likely reflects a read error. It is unclear where the CDR3 begins or ends on the DNA, so no DNA is shown, and the CDR3 is as TCRdb lists it. The chain couples TRBV27 to TRBJ1-2. The CDR3 spans 8 residues, counting both ends. Germline V gene data show CDR1 as MNHEY and CDR2 as SMNVEV (reference sequence). The CDR3 sequence: CASTDRTN.